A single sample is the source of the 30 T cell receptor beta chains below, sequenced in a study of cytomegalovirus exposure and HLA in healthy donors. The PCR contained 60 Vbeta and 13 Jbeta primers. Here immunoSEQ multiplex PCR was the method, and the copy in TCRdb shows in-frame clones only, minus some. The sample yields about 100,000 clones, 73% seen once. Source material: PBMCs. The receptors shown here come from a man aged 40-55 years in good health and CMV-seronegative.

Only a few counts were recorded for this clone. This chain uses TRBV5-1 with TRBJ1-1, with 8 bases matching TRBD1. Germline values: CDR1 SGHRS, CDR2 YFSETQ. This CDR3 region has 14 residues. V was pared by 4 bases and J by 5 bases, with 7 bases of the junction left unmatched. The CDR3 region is CASSPRRGLTEAFF. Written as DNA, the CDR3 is TGCGCCAGCAGCCCTCGCAGGGGGCTTACTGAAGCTTTCTTT.

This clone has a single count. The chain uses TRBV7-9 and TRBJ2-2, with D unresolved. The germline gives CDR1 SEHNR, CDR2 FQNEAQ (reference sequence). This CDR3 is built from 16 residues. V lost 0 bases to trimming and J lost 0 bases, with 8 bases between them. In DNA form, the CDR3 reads TGTGCCAGCAGCTTAGCGGCGGTATCGAACACCGGGGAGCTGTTTTTT. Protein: CASSLAAVSNTGELFF.

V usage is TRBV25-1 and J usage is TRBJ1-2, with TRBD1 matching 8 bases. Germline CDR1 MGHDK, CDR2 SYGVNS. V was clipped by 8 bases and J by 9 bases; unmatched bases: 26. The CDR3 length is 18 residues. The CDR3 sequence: CASRTGRDRSTITICYTF. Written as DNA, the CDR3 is TGTGCCAGCCGGACCGGTCGGGACAGGTCGACAATTACTATATGCTACACCTTC.

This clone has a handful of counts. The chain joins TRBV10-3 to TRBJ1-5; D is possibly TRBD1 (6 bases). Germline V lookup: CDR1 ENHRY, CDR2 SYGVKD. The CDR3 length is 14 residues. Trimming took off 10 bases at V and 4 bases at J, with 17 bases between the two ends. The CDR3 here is CATERGQINQPQHF. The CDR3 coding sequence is TGTGCCACAGAGAGAGGACAGATTAATCAGCCCCAGCATTTT.

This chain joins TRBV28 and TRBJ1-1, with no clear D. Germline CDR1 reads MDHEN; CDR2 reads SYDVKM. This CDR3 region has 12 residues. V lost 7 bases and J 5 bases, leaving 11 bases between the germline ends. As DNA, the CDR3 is TGTGCCAGCACCCCCGGGGTGACTGAAGCTTTCTTT. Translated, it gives CASTPGVTEAFF. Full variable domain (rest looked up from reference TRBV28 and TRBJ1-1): DVKVTQSSRYLVKRTGEKVFLECVQDMDHENMFWYRQDPGLGLRLIYFSYDVKMKEKGDIPEGYSVSREKKERFSLILESASTNQTSMYLCASTPGVTEAFFGQGTRLTVV.

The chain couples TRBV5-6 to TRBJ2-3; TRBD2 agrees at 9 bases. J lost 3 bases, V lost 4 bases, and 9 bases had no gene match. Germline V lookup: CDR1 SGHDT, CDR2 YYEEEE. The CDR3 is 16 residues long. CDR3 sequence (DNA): TGTGCCAGCAGCCACTGGCGGGGGGGCAGGACAGATACGCAGTATTTT. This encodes CASSHWRGGRTDTQYF.

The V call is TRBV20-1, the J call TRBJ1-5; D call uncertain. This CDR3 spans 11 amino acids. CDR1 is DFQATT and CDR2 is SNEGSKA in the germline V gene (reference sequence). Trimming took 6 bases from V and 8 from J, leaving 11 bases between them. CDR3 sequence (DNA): TGCAGTGCGCAATACTTGGAGCCCCAGCATTTT. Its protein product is CSAQYLEPQHF.

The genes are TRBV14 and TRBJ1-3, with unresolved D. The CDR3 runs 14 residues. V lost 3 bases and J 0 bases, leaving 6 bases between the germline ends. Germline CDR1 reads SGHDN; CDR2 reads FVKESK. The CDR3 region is CASSHVSSGNTIYF. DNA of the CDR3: TGTGCCAGCAGCCACGTGAGCTCTGGAAACACCATATATTTT.

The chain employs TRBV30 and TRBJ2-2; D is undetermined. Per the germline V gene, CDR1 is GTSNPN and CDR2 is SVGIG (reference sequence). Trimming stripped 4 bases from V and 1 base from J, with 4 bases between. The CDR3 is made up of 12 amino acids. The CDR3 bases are TGTGCCTGGAACAGGAACACCGGGGAGCTGTTTTTT. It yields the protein CAWNRNTGELFF.

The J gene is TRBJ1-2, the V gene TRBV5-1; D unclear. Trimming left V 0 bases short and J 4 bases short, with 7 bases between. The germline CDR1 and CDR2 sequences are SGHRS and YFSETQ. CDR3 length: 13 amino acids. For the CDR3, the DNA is TGCGCCAGCAGCTTGGCGGTATCCTATGGCTACACCTTC. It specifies CASSLAVSYGYTF.

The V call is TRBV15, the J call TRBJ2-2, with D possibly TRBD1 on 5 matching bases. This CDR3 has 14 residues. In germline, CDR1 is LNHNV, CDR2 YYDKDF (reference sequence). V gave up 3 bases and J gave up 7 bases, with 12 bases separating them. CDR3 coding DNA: TGTGCCACCAGCAGGCCTGGGGCTATCGGGGAGCTGTTTTTT. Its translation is CATSRPGAIGELFF. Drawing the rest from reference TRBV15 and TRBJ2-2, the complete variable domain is DAMVIQNPRYQVTQFGKPVTLSCSQTLNHNVMYWYQQKSSQAPKLLFHYYDKDFNNEADTPDNFQSRRPNTSFCFLDIRSPGLGDTAMYLCATSRPGAIGELFFGEGSRLTVL.

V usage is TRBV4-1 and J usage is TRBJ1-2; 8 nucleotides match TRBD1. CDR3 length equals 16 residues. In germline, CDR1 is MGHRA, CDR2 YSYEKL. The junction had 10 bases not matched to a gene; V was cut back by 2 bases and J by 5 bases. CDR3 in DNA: TGCGCCAGCAGCCAACCTAGACAGGGGAAAAGTTATGGCTACACCTTC. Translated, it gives CASSQPRQGKSYGYTF.

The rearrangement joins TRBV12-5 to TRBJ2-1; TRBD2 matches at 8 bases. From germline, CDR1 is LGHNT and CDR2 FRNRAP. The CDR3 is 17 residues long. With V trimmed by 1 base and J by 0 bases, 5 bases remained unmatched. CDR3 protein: CASGLGTSSSSYNEQFF. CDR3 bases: TGTGCTAGTGGTTTGGGGACTAGCTCGAGCTCCTACAATGAGCAGTTCTTC. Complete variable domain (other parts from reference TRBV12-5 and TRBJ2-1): DARVTQTPRHKVTEMGQEVTMRCQPILGHNTVFWYRQTMMQGLELLAYFRNRAPLDDSGMPKDRFSAEMPDATLATLKIQPSEPRDSAVYFCASGLGTSSSSYNEQFFGPGTRLTVL.

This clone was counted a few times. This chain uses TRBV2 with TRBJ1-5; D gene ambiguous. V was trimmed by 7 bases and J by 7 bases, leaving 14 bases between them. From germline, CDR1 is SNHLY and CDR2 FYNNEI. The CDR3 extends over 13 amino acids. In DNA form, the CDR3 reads TGTGCCAGCAATGGAGGGCTAGGCCAGCCCCAGCATTTT. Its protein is CASNGGLGQPQHF.

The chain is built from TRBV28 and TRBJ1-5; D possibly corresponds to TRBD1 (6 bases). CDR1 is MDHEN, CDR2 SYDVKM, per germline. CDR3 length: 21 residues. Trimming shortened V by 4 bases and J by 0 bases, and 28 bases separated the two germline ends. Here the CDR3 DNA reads TGTGCCAGCAGTTCCGACCCTGGGGGCTCCATCAGGGGAAATAGCAATCAGCCCCAGCATTTT. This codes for CASSSDPGGSIRGNSNQPQHF. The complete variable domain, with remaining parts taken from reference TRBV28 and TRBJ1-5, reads DVKVTQSSRYLVKRTGEKVFLECVQDMDHENMFWYRQDPGLGLRLIYFSYDVKMKEKGDIPEGYSVSREKKERFSLILESASTNQTSMYLCASSSDPGGSIRGNSNQPQHFGDGTRLSIL.

The CDR3 loop reads CASSVGGSGGTDTQYF. The CDR3 nucleotides read TGTGCCAGCAGCGTAGGGGGTAGCGGGGGCACAGATACGCAGTATTTT. The genes are TRBV9 and TRBJ2-3; 8 positions match TRBD2. V lost 0 bases to trimming and J lost 1 base; unmatched junction nucleotides: 4. The germline V gene encodes CDR1 SGDLS and CDR2 YYNGEE. CDR3 length equals 16 residues.

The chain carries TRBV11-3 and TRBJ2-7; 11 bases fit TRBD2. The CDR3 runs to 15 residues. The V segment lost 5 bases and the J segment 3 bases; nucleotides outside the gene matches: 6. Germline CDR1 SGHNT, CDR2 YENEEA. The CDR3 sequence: CASSGTSGGNYEQYF. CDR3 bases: TGTGCCAGCAGCGGTACTAGCGGGGGCAACTACGAGCAGTACTTC.

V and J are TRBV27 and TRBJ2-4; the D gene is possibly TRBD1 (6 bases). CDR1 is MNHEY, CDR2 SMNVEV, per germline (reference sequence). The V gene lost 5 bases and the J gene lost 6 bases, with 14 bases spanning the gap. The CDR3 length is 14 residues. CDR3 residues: CASSTGTLVNIQYF. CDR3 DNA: TGTGCCAGCAGTACAGGGACCCTAGTAAACATTCAGTACTTC.

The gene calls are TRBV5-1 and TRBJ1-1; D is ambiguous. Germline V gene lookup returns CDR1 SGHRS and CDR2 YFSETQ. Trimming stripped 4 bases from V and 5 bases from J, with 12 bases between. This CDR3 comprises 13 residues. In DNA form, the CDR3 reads TGCGCCAGCAGCAAGAACGCGGTAACTGAAGCTTTCTTT. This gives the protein CASSKNAVTEAFF.

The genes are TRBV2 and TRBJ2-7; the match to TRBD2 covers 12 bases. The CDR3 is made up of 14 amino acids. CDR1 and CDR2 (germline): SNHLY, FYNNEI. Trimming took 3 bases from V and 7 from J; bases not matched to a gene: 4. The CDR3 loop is CASSDGLAGREQYF. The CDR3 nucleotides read TGTGCCAGCAGTGACGGACTAGCGGGGCGTGAGCAGTACTTC.

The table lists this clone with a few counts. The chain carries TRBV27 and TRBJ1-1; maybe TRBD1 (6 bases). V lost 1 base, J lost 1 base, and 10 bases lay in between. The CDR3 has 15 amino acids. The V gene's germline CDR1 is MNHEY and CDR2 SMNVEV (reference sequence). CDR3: CASSLFRGSNTEAFF. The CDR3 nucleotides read TGTGCCAGCAGTTTATTTAGGGGGTCGAACACTGAAGCTTTCTTT.

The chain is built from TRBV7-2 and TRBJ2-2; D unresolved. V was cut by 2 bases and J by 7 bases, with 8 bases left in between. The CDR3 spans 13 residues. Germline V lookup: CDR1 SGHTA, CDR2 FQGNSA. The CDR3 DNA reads TGTGCCAGCAGCTTAATTTCTTACGGGGAGCTGTTTTTT. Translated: CASSLISYGELFF.

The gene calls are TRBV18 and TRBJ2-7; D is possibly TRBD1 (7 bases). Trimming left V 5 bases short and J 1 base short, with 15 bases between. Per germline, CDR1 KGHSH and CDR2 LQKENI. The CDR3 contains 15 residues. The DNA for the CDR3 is TGTGCCAGCTCAGGGGCGTCAGGGGGGTCCTACGAGCAGTACTTC. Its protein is CASSGASGGSYEQYF.

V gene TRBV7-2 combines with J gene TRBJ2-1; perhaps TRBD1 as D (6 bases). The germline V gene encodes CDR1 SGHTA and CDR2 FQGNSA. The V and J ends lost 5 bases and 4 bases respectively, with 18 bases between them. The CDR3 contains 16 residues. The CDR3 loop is CASSPGKGVIYNEQFF. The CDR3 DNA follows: TGTGCCAGCAGCCCCGGAAAGGGGGTGATATACAATGAGCAGTTCTTC.

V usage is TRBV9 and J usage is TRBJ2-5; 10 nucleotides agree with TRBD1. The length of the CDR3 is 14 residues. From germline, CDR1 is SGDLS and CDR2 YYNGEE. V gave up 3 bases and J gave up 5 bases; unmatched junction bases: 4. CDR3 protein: CASSATGGFETQYF. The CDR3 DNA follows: TGTGCCAGCAGCGCGACAGGGGGCTTTGAGACCCAGTACTTC.

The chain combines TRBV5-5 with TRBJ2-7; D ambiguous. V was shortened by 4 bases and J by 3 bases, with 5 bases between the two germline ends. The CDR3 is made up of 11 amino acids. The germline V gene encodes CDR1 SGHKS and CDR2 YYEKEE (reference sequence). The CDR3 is CASSVSYEQYF. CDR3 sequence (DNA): TGTGCCAGCAGCGTTAGCTACGAGCAGTACTTC.

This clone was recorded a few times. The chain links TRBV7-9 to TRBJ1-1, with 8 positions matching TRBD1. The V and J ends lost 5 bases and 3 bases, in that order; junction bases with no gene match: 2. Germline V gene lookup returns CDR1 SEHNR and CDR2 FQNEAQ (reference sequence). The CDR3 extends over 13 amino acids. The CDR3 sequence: CASSQTGDTEAFF. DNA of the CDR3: TGTGCCAGCAGCCAGACAGGGGACACTGAAGCTTTCTTT.

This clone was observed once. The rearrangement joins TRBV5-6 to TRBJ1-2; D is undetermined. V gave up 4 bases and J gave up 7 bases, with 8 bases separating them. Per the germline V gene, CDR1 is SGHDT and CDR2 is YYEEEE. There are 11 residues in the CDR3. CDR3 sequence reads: CASSEGGGYTF. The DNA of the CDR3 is TGTGCCAGCAGCGAGGGCGGTGGCTACACCTTC.

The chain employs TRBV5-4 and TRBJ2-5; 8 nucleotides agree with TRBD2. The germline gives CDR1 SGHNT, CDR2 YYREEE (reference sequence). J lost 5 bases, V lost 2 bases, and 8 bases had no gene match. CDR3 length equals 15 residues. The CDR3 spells CASSLKSGGSETQYF. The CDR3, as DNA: TGTGCCAGCAGCTTAAAGTCGGGGGGGTCTGAGACCCAGTACTTC.

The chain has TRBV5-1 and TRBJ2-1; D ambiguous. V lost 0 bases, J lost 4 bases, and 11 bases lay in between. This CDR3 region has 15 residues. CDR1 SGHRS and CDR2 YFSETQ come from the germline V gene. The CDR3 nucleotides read TGCGCCAGCAGCTTGGGCTTCGGAGATTACAATGAGCAGTTCTTC. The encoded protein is CASSLGFGDYNEQFF.